These 8 T cell receptor beta chains came from one sample sequenced in a study of T cell responses to AZD1222 COVID-19 vaccine. The table came from immunoSEQ multiplex PCR; TCRdb's copy has only in-frame clones and leaves some out. The repertoire consists of about 110,000 clones, with around 84% occurring once and the leading ten covering 3.3%. The sample here was peripheral blood, taken on day 0 of AZD1222 vaccination. These receptors were taken from an adult in good health.

The genes are TRBV6-2 or TRBV6-3 and TRBJ1-5, with D maybe TRBD1 (5 bases). The CDR3 is 18 residues long. V was shortened by 4 bases and J by 4 bases, with 23 bases between the two germline ends. Germline V gene lookup returns CDR1 MNHEY and CDR2 SVGEGT. The CDR3: CASSSPRGWEGPNQPQHF. The CDR3 region has the DNA TGTGCCAGCAGTTCCCCCCGGGGGTGGGAAGGGCCGAATCAGCCCCAGCATTTT.

J is TRBJ1-5 and V is TRBV3-1 (or the pseudogene TRBV3-2), with D possibly TRBD1 on 5 matching bases. This CDR3 is 17 amino acids long. CDR1 LGHDT and CDR2 YNNKEL come from the germline V gene (reference sequence). The V gene lost 0 bases and the J gene lost 3 bases, with 15 bases spanning the gap. The CDR3 coding sequence is TGTGCCAGCAGCCAAGATCCCCTAGTACAGGTCAATCAGCCCCAGCATTTT. Its translation: CASSQDPLVQVNQPQHF.

This sequence joins TRBV4-3 and TRBJ2-7, with D perhaps matching TRBD1 or TRBD2 (5 bases each). V lost 0 bases and J 1 base, leaving 10 bases between the germline ends. The CDR3 length is 15 residues. Germline assignment: CDR1 LGHNA and CDR2 YSLEER. The CDR3 loop is CASSQDTGRSYEQYF. The CDR3 coding sequence is TGCGCCAGCAGCCAAGATACGGGACGGTCCTACGAGCAGTACTTC.

The chain combines TRBV6-5 with TRBJ1-6; 7 nucleotides line up with TRBD1. V shed 6 bases, J shed 5 bases, and the junction held 4 bases outside the gene matches. The CDR3 consists of 14 residues. In germline, CDR1 is MNHEY, CDR2 SVGAGI. CDR3 region: CASSTQGDNSPLHF. CDR3 coding DNA: TGTGCCAGCAGCACCCAGGGGGATAATTCACCCCTCCACTTT.

The chain links TRBV3-1 (or the pseudogene TRBV3-2) to TRBJ1-5; 9 bases map to TRBD1. The CDR3 sequence is 15 residues long. The ends lost 3 bases at V and 7 bases at J; junction bases unmatched: 7. Germline lookup yields CDR1 LGHDT and CDR2 YNNKEL (reference sequence). The CDR3 coding sequence is TGTGCCAGCAGCCACACCGGGACAGGGAAACAGCCCCAGCATTTT. Its protein product is CASSHTGTGKQPQHF.

The chain has TRBV4-1 and TRBJ2-1; the D is unclear. The CDR3 length is 16 residues. The germline CDR1 and CDR2 sequences are MGHRA and YSYEKL. Trimming shortened V by 3 bases and J by 4 bases, and 16 bases separated the two germline ends. CDR3 sequence reads: CASSHWGVQRYNEQFF. The CDR3 DNA sequence: TGCGCCAGCAGCCATTGGGGTGTACAACGATACAATGAGCAGTTCTTC.

Only one count was recorded for this clone. The chain recombines TRBV24-1 with TRBJ1-1; D not certain. Germline V gene data show CDR1 as KGHDR and CDR2 as SFDVKD. V lost 7 bases, J lost 6 bases, and 14 bases lay in between. The CDR3 is 13 amino acids. This CDR3 reads CATSRGSFSEAFF. CDR3 sequence (DNA): TGTGCCACCAGCCGTGGGAGTTTCTCTGAAGCTTTCTTT.

The rearrangement links TRBV5-1 to TRBJ2-3; D is perhaps TRBD1 (6 bases). V lost 5 bases to trimming and J lost 0 bases, with 7 bases between them. The germline V gene has CDR1 SGHRS and CDR2 YFSETQ. The length of the CDR3 is 13 residues. The CDR3 DNA is TGCGCCAGCAGGAGGGGGAGCACAGATACGCAGTATTTT. The encoded protein is CASRRGSTDTQYF.